The 22 T cell receptor beta chains presented below share a single source sample, sequenced in a study of blood T cells in healthy people across ages. For the second PCR, which ran for about 6 to 11 cycles, a sample-barcoded 5' primer and a J-beta primer mix were used. TCRdb re-derived calls from the 5' RACE reads in MiXCR, one entry per CDR3 protein. The sample includes over 700,000 distinct CDR3 sequences, around 25% seen only once; the top ten take under 10%. These data were also filed under a second study, of T cells of mothers and their children.

Sequencing was carried out using blood. The receptors shown here come from a boy between 10 and 17 years old in good health.

Only a few counts were recorded for this clonotype. V gene TRBV6-2 or TRBV6-3 combines with J gene TRBJ1-5; the match to TRBD1 covers 7 bases. V gave up 6 bases and J gave up 3 bases; unmatched junction bases: 11. The germline V gene encodes CDR1 MNHEY and CDR2 SVGEGT. This CDR3 region has 16 residues. CDR3 protein: CASRPQGVGDNQPQHF. The CDR3 DNA follows: TGTGCCAGCAGGCCCCAGGGGGTTGGCGACAATCAGCCCCAGCATTTT.

This clonotype was seen only a few times. This chain uses TRBV2 with TRBJ2-1; 7 bases are a match to TRBD2. Germline trimming cut 3 bases from V and 1 base from J; bases unmatched to any gene: 6. Germline CDR1 is SNHLY and CDR2 is FYNNEI. CDR3 length: 16 residues. The CDR3 bases are TGTGCCAGCAGTGAGTGGGCGGGAGTGTCCTACAATGAGCAGTTCTTC. This sequence encodes CASSEWAGVSYNEQFF.

The table lists this clonotype with a few counts. The chain links TRBV6-5 to TRBJ2-1; 7 bases match TRBD1. The V and J ends lost 4 bases and 5 bases, in that order; junction bases with no gene match: 5. The CDR3 is 14 amino acids. CDR1 and CDR2 (germline): MNHEY, SVGAGI. As DNA, the CDR3 is TGTGCCAGCAGTTTAAAGGGGGCCCACAATGAGCAGTTCTTC. Its translation: CASSLKGAHNEQFF.

V and J are TRBV12-3 or TRBV12-4 and TRBJ1-3; D is uncertain. Trimming removed 3 bases at V and 8 bases at J, with 17 bases between. The CDR3 totals 15 residues. The CDR3 region has the DNA TGTGCCAGCAGTTTCACTATTGACTGGTTTGACACCATATATTTT. This sequence encodes CASSFTIDWFDTIYF.

In this sample, this clonotype turned up a few times. This chain links TRBV29-1 with TRBJ2-7; 8 bases are shared with TRBD2. Trimming removed 8 bases from V and 7 bases from J; junction bases left unmatched: 7. The CDR3 extends over 11 amino acids. Germline CDR1 SQVTM, CDR2 ANQGSEA. The CDR3 here is CSSYREGEQYF. CDR3 sequence (DNA): TGCAGCTCATACCGGGAGGGAGAGCAGTACTTC.

There are a few counts of this clonotype. The chain links TRBV9 to TRBJ1-1, with D unresolved. The germline V gene has CDR1 SGDLS and CDR2 YYNGEE. V was trimmed by 0 bases and J by 3 bases, leaving 9 bases between them. The CDR3 sequence is 14 residues long. The CDR3 spells CASSVDSDYTEAFF. As DNA, the CDR3 is TGTGCCAGCAGCGTAGATTCCGATTACACTGAAGCTTTCTTT.

This clonotype was observed a handful of times. This chain uses TRBV20-1 with TRBJ2-1; 9 nucleotides agree with TRBD2. The CDR3 runs to 17 residues. V lost 0 bases and J lost 5; bases outside the gene matches: 11. The V gene's germline CDR1 is DFQATT and CDR2 SNEGSKA (reference sequence). The CDR3 protein is CSARDQAAGGPDNEQFF. The DNA for the CDR3 is TGCAGTGCTAGAGACCAGGCGGCGGGAGGGCCGGACAATGAGCAGTTCTTC.

This chain uses TRBV20-1 with TRBJ2-5, with D tentatively TRBD1 or TRBD2 (6 bases each). The J call may be incorrect, as the DNA end agrees better with TRBJ2-1. Germline V lookup: CDR1 DFQATT, CDR2 SNEGSKA (reference sequence). The CDR3 extends over 11 amino acids. The CDR3 reads CSAPSGAEQFF. The CDR3 bases are TGCAGTGCCCCCTCGGGGGCTGAGCAGTTCTTC.

In its sample, this clonotype was seen a few times. The CDR3 nucleotides are TGTGCCAGCAGCTTAGGTGGAGAGGCAAAGACCCAGTACTTC. This sequence encodes CASSLGGEAKTQYF. The chain links TRBV13 to TRBJ2-1; D is uncertain. The closer fit of TRBJ2-5 to the DNA end suggests the J call may be wrong. Germline V CDR1 and CDR2: PRHDT, FYEKMQ (reference sequence). The CDR3 spans 14 residues.

This clonotype was seen more than once but under ten times. V is TRBV4-3 and J is TRBJ1-6; no clear D gene. The germline gives CDR1 LGHNA, CDR2 YSLEER. Trimming removed 1 base at V and 2 bases at J, with 6 bases between. The CDR3 spans 15 residues. The CDR3 DNA sequence: TGCGCCAGCAGCCAAGTTGGACCCTATAATTCACCCCTCCACTTT. This sequence encodes CASSQVGPYNSPLHF.

This clonotype was seen more than once but under ten times. The chain employs TRBV10-3 and TRBJ2-1; TRBD2 agrees at 10 bases. Germline CDR1 ENHRY, CDR2 SYGVKD. The CDR3 has 16 amino acids. V was clipped by 2 bases and J by 7 bases; unmatched bases: 8. The CDR3 region is CAISEPERGGGNEQFF. CDR3 nucleotide sequence: TGTGCCATCAGTGAGCCCGAGCGGGGGGGAGGGAATGAGCAGTTCTTC.

In its sample, this clonotype was seen a few times. The chain links TRBV11-2 to TRBJ1-4, with a tentative D call TRBD1 (6 bases). Trimming shortened V by 5 bases and J by 7 bases, and 14 bases separated the two germline ends. The V gene's germline CDR1 is SGHAT and CDR2 FQNNGV. The CDR3 covers 14 residues. The CDR3 DNA reads TGTGCCAGCAGCCCGGGGGGCGCGGCTGAAAAACTGTTTTTT. It translates to CASSPGGAAEKLFF.

This clonotype turned up a few times. The V gene is TRBV3-1, the J gene TRBJ1-4; 9 bases are shared with TRBD1. Germline trimming cut 4 bases from V and 6 bases from J; bases unmatched to any gene: 9. The CDR3 is 16 amino acids. The V gene's germline CDR1 is LGHDT and CDR2 YNNKEL (reference sequence). CDR3 amino acids: CASSRSLRDRDEKLFF. DNA for the CDR3: TGTGCCAGCAGCCGAAGCCTCCGGGACAGGGATGAAAAACTGTTTTTT.

The rearrangement joins TRBV29-1 to TRBJ2-7; perhaps TRBD1 as D (6 bases). Germline-derived CDR1 and CDR2 are SQVTM and ANQGSEA. CDR3 length equals 12 residues. Trimming removed 6 bases at V and 0 bases at J, with 9 bases between. For the CDR3, the DNA is TGCAGCGTCCGGGACAACTCCTACGAGCAGTACTTC. Its translation is CSVRDNSYEQYF.

The chain uses TRBV7-2 and TRBJ2-5; 9 nucleotides align to TRBD2. The V and J ends lost 2 bases and 4 bases, in that order; junction bases with no gene match: 11. Germline lookup yields CDR1 SGHTA and CDR2 FQGNSA. The CDR3 runs 17 residues. CDR3 residues: CASSLTPSGAGGETQYF. For the CDR3, the DNA is TGTGCCAGCAGCTTAACCCCTAGCGGGGCCGGGGGAGAGACCCAGTACTTC.

This chain uses TRBV7-6 with TRBJ2-5; 9 nucleotides match TRBD1. Looked up from germline, CDR1 is SGHVS and CDR2 is FNYEAQ. V lost 0 bases to trimming and J lost 5 bases; unmatched junction nucleotides: 7. This CDR3 spans 16 amino acids. The CDR3 nucleotides read TGTGCCAGCAGCTTAGCGCTGGGACAGGGTTTTGAGACCCAGTACTTC. Its translation: CASSLALGQGFETQYF. The full variable domain, completed using reference TRBV7-6 and TRBJ2-5, is GAGVSQSPRYKVTKRGQDVALRCDPISGHVSLYWYRQALGQGPEFLTYFNYEAQQDKSGLPNDRFSAERPEGSISTLTIQRTEQRDSAMYRCASSLALGQGFETQYFGPGTRLLVL.

This clonotype was recorded a few times. The genes are TRBV3-1 and TRBJ2-5; 7 bases align to TRBD1. The last part of the DNA fits TRBJ2-1 better; the J call may be wrong. The CDR3 spans 15 residues. In germline, CDR1 is LGHDT, CDR2 YNNKEL (reference sequence). The CDR3 DNA reads as TGTGCCAGCAGCCAAGAAGACAGGGAGATCAATGAGCAGTTCTTC. Its translation: CASSQEDREINEQFF.

Details on this clonotype: A junction boundary mismatches the germline segment, possibly from a read error. This rearrangement joins TRBV27 to TRBJ2-5, with D perhaps being TRBD1 or TRBD2 (7 bases each). The CDR3 is made up of 11 amino acids. CDR1 is MNHEY and CDR2 is SMNVEV in the germline V gene (reference sequence). This CDR3 is CASGRGQPAFF. CDR3 nucleotide sequence: TGTGCCAGCGGGAGGGGGCAACCTGCGTTCTTC.

This chain links TRBV20-1 with TRBJ2-5; D could derive from TRBD1 or TRBD2 (6 bases each). The DNA end lines up better with TRBJ2-7; the J call may be wrong. CDR3 length: 13 residues. Germline CDR1 is DFQATT and CDR2 is SNEGSKA (reference sequence). The CDR3 is CSAREGQVYEQYF. CDR3 DNA sequence: TGCAGTGCTAGGGAGGGACAAGTCTACGAGCAGTACTTC.

The chain links TRBV25-1 to TRBJ2-3, with D perhaps TRBD1 (5 bases). The CDR3 totals 14 residues. Trimming took off 6 bases at V and 6 bases at J, with 16 bases between the two ends. CDR1 and CDR2 from the germline V gene are MGHDK and SYGVNS. The DNA of the CDR3 is TGTGCCAGCAGGGGGCTACTGAGCTCGGATACGCAGTATTTT. This translates into CASRGLLSSDTQYF.

This clonotype was picked up a small number of times. The V call is TRBV12-3 or TRBV12-4, the J call TRBJ1-2, with 8 bases fitting TRBD1. CDR3 length: 12 amino acids. With V trimmed by 6 bases and J by 6 bases, 3 bases remained unmatched. CDR3 DNA sequence: TGTGCCAGCAGCCTGGACAGGGATGGCTACACCTTC. Residues: CASSLDRDGYTF.

The chain joins TRBV29-1 to TRBJ1-2, with D possibly matching TRBD1 (5 bases). Per germline, CDR1 SQVTM and CDR2 ANQGSEA. CDR3 length: 15 residues. V lost 6 bases to trimming and J lost 0 bases, with 17 bases between them. The CDR3: CSVRGSPISNYGYTF. The CDR3 nucleotides are TGCAGCGTGAGGGGCAGCCCAATCTCTAACTATGGCTACACCTTC. The variable domain in full, completed from reference TRBV29-1 and TRBJ1-2, reads SAVISQKPSRDICQRGTSLTIQCQVDSQVTMMFWYRQQPGQSLTLIATANQGSEATYESGFVIDKFPISRPNLTFSTLTVSNMSPEDSSIYLCSVRGSPISNYGYTFGSGTRLTVV.